This TCR beta chain was identified in a study of response to subunit inactivated influenza vaccine. TCRdb redid the calling of the RT-PCR reads with MiXCR, one entry per CDR3 protein. The repertoire includes 550,000 to 800,000 distinct CDR3 sequences, 15% to 18% of them detected once, and roughly 11% sits in the top ten. The clonotype originates from a middle-aged man who received an inactivated influenza vaccine. Sequenced material: PBMCs from blood, taken about 11 days after vaccination.

CDR3 coding DNA: TGTGCCAGCAGCGTATCCGGCAGGGACACTGAAGCTTTCTTT. Protein: CASSVSGRDTEAFF. The V gene is TRBV9, the J gene TRBJ1-1, with D perhaps matching TRBD1 (5 bases). The germline gives CDR1 SGDLS, CDR2 YYNGEE. The CDR3 has 14 amino acids. Trimming stripped 1 base from V and 3 bases from J, with 10 bases between.